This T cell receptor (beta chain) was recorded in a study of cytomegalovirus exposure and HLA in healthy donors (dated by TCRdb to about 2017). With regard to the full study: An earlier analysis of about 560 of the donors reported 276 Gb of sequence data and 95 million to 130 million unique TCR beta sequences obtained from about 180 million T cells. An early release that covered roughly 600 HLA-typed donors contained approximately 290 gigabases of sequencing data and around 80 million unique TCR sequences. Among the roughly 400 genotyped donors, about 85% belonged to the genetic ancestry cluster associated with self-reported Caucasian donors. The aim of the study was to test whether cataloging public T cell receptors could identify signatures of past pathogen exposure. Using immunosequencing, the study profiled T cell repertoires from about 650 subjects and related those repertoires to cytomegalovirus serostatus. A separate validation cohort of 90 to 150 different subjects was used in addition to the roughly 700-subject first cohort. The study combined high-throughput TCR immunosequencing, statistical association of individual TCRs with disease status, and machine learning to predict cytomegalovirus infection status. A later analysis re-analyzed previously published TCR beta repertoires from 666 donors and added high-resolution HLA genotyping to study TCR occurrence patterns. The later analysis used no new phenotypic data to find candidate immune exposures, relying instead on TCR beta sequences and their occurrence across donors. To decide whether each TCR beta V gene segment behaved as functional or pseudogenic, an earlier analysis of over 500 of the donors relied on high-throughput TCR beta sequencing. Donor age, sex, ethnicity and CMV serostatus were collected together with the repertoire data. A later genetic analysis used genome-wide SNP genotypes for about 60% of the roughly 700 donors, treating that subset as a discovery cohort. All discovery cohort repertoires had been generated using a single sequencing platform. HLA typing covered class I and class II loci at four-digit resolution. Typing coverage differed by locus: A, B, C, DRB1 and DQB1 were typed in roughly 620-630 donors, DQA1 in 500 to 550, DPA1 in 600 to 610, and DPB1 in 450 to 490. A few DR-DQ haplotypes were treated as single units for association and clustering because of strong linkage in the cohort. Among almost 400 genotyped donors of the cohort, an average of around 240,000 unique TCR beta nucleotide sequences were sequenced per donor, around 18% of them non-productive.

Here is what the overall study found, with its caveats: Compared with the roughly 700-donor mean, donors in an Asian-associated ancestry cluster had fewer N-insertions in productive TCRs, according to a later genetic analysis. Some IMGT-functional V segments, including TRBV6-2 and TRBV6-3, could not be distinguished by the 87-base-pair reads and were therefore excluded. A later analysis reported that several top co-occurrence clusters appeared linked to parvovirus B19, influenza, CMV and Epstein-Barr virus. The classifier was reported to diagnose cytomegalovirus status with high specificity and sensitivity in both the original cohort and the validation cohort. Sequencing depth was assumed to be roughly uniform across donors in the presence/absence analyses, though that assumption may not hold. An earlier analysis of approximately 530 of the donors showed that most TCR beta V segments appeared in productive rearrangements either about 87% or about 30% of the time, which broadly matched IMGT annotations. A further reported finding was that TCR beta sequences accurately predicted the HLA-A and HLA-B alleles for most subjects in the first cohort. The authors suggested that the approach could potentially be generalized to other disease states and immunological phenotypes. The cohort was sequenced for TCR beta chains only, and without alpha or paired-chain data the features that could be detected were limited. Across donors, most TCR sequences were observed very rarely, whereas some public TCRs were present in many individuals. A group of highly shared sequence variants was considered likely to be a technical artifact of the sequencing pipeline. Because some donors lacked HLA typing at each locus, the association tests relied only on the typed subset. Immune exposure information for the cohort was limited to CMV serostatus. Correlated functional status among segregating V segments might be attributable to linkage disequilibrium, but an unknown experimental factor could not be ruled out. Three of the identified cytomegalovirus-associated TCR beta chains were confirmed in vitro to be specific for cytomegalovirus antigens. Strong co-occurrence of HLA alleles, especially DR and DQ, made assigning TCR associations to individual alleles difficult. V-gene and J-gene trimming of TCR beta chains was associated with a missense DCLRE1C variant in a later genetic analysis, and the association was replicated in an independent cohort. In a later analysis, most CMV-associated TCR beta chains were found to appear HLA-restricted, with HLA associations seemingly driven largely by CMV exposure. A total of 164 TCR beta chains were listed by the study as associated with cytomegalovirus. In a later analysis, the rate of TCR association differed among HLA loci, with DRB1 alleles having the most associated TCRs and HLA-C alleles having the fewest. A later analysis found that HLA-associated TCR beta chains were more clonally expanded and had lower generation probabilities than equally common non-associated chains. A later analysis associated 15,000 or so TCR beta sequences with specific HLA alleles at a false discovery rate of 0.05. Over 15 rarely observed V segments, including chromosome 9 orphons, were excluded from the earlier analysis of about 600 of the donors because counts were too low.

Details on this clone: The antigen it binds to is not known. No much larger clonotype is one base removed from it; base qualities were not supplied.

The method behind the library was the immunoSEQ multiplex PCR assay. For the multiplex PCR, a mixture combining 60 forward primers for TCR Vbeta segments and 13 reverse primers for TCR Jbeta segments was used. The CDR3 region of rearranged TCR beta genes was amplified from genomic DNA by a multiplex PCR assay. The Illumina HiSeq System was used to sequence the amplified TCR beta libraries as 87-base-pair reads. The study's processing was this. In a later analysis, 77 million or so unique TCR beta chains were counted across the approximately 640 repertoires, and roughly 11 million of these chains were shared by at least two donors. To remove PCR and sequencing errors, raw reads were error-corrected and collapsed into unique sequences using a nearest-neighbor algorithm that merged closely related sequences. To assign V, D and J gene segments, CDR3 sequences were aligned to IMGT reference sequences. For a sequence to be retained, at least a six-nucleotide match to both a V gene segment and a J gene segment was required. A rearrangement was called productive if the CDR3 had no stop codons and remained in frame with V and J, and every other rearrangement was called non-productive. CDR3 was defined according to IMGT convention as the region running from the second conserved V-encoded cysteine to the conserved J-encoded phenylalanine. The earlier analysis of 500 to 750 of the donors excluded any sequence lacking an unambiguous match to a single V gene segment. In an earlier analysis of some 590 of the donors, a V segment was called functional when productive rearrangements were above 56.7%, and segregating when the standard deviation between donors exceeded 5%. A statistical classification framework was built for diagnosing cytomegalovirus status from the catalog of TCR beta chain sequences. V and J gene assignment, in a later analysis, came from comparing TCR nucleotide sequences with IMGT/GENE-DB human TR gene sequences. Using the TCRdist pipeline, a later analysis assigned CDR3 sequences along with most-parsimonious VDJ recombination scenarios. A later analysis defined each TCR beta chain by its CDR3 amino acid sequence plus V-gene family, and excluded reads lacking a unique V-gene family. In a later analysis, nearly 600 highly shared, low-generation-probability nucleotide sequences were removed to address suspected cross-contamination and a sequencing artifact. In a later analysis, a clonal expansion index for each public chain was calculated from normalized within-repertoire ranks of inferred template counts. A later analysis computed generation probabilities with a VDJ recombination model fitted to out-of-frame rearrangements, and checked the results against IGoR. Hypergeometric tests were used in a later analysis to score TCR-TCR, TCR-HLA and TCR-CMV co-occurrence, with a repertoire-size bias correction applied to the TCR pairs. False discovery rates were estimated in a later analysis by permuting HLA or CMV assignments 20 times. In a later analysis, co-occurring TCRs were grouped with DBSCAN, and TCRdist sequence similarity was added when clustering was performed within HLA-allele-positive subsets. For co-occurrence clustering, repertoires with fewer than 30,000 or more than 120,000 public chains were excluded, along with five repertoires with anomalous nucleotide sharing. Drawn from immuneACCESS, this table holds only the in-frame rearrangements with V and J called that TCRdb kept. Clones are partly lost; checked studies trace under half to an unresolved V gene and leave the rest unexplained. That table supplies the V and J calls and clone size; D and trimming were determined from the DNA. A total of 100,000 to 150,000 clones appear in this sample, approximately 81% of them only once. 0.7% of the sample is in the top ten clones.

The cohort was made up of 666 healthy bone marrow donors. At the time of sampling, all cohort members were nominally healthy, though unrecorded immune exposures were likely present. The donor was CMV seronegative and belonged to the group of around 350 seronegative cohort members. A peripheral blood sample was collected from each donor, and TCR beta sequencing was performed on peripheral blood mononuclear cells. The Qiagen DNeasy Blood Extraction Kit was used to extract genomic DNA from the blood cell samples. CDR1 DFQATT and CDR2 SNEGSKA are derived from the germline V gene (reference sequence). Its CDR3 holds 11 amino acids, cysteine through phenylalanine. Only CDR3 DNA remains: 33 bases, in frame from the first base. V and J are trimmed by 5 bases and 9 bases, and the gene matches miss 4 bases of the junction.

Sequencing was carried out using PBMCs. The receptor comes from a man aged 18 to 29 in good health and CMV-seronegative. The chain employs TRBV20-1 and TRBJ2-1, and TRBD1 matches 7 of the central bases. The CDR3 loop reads CSAPDRVEQFF. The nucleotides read TGCAGTGCTCCAGACAGGGTTGAGCAGTTCTTC.